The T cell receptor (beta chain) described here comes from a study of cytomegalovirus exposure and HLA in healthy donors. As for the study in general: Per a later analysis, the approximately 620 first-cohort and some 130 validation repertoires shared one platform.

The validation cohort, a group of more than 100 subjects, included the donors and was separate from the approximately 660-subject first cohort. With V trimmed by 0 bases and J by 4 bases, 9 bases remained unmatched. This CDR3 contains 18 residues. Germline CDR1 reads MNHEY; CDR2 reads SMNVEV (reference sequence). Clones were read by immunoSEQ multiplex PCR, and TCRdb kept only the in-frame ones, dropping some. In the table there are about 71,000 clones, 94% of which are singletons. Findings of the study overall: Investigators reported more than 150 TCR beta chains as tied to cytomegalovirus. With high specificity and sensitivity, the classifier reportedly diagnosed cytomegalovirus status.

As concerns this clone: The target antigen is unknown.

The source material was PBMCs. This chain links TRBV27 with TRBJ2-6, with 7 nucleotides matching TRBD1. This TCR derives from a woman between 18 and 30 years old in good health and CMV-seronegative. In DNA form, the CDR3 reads TGTGCCAGCAGTTTATCGAAATCAGGGGGTGGCGGGGCCAACGTCCTGACTTTC. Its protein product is CASSLSKSGGGGANVLTF.